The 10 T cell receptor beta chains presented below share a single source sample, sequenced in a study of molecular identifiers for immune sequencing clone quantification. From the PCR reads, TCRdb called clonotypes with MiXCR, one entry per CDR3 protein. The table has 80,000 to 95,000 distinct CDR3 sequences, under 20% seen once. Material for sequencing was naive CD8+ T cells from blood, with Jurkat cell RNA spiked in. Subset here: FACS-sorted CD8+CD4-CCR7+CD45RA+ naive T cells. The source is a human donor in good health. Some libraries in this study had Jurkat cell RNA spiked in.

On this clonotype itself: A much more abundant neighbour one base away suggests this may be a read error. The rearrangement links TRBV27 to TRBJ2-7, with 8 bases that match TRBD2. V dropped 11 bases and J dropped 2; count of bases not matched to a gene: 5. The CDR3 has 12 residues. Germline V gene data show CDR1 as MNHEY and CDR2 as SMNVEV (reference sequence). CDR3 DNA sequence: TGTGCCTCCGGGACTAGAGCCTACGAGCAGTACTTC. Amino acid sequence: CASGTRAYEQYF.

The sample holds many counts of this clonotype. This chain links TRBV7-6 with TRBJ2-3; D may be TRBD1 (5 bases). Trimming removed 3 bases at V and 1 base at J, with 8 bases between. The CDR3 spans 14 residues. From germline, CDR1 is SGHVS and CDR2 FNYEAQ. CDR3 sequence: CASSFQGGTDTQYF. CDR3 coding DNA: TGTGCCAGCAGCTTCCAGGGTGGCACAGATACGCAGTATTTT.

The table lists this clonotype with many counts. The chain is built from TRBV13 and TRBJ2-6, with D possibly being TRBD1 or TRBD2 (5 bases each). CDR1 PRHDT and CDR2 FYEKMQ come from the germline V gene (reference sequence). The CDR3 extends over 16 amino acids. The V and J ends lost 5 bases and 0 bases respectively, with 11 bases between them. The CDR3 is CASSLGPHSGANVLTF. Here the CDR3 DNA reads TGTGCCAGCAGCCTGGGACCGCACTCTGGGGCCAACGTCCTGACTTTC.

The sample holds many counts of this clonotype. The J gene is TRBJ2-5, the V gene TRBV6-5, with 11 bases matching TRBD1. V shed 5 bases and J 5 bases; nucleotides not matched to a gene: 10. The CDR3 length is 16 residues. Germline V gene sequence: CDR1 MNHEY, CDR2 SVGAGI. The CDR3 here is CASSGQGQGADETQYF. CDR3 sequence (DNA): TGTGCCAGCAGTGGACAAGGACAGGGGGCGGATGAGACCCAGTACTTC.

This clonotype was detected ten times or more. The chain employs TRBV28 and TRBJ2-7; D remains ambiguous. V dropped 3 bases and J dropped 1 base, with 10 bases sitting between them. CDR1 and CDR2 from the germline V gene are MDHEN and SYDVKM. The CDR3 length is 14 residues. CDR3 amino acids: CASSLFDESYEQYF. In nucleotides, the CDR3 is TGTGCCAGCAGTTTGTTCGATGAATCCTACGAGCAGTACTTC.

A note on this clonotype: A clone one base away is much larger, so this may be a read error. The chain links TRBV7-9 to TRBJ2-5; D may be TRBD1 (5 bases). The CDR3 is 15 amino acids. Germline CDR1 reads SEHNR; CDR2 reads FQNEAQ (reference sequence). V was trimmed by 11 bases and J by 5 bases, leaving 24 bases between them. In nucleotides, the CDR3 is TGTGCCCCACTCGATTGGGGCAGGGTGGATGAGACCCAGTACTTC. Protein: CAPLDWGRVDETQYF.

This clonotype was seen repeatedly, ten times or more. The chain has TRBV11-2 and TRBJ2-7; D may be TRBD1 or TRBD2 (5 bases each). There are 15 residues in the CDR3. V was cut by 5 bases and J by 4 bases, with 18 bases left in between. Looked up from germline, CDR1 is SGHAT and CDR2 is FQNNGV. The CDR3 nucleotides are TGTGCCAGCAGCCATTACCGGGACCAGCATTACGAGCAGTACTTC. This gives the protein CASSHYRDQHYEQYF.

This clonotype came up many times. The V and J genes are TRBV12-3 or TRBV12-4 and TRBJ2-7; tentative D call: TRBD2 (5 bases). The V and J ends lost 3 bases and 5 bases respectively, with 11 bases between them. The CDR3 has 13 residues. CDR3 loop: CASSFAVGDEQYF. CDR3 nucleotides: TGTGCCAGCAGTTTTGCTGTGGGAGACGAGCAGTACTTC.

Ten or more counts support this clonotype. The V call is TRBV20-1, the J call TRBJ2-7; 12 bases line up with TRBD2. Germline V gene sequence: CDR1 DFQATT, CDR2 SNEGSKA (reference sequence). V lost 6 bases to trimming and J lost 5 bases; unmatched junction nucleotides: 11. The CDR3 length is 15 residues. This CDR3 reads CSAKSLAGGPNEQYF. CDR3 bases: TGCAGTGCGAAGTCCCTAGCGGGAGGGCCAAACGAGCAGTACTTC.

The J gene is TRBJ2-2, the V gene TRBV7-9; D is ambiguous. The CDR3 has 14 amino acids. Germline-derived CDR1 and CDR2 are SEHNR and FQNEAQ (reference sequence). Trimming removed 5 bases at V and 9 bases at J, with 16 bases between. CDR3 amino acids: CASSRSGGTWELFF. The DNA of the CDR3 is TGTGCCAGCAGCCGTTCCGGCGGCACTTGGGAGCTGTTTTTT.